The T cell receptor beta chain under discussion was sequenced for a study of T cell changes during pregnancy in multiple sclerosis. Sequenced by immunoSEQ multiplex PCR; TCRdb stores in-frame clones only, minus some. The sample has 85,000 to 130,000 clones; under 95% are singletons. Losses at the gene ends were 1 base for V and 3 bases for J; bases not matched to a gene: 4. CDR1 SGHTA and CDR2 FQGTGA come from the germline V gene. CDR3 length: 16 amino acids. The sequenced sample was peripheral blood, obtained after pregnancy. The source of this sequence is a female donor with multiple sclerosis, enrolled in a pregnancy study. The V call is TRBV7-3, the J call TRBJ2-1, with 9 bases matching TRBD2. The CDR3 DNA reads TGTGCCAGCAGCTTAATGCCGACTAGCGGCTACAATGAGCAGTTCTTC. Translated, it gives CASSLMPTSGYNEQFF.